These 23 T cell receptor beta chains originate from one sample sequenced in a study of blood T cell repertoires in COVID-19 (TCRdb year 2020). The library was prepared using the immunoSEQ multiplex PCR assay. What TCRdb holds here is the immuneACCESS table cut down to in-frame rearrangements. Part of the clones is not present; checked against another copy, under half of the missing clones reflect an unresolved V gene, and the others are unexplained. Recorded for this sample are about 350,000 clones; approximately 89% of them occurred a single time. The ten biggest clones cover roughly 4% of the sample. Sequenced sample: peripheral blood. All receptors derive from a woman aged 55-70 years with COVID-19, enrolled during active disease.

A few counts support this clone. This rearrangement joins TRBV9 to TRBJ1-1; 8 bases are shared with TRBD1. Germline assignment: CDR1 SGDLS and CDR2 YYNGEE. This CDR3 spans 14 amino acids. The ends lost 0 bases at V and 5 bases at J; junction bases unmatched: 3. The CDR3 DNA is TGTGCCAGCAGCGTAGGGACAGGGAGAACTGAAGCTTTCTTT. Translating it yields CASSVGTGRTEAFF.

The rearrangement links TRBV5-6 to TRBJ1-2, with 9 positions matching TRBD1. The V gene end was trimmed by 3 bases and the J gene end by 2 bases; junction bases not matched to a gene: 5. The CDR3 consists of 15 residues. Germline V CDR1 and CDR2: SGHDT, YYEEEE. The CDR3 DNA follows: TGTGCCAGCAGCTACACAGGGGGCATAAACTATGGCTACACCTTC. Amino acid sequence: CASSYTGGINYGYTF.

The chain links TRBV5-1 to TRBJ1-2; D might be TRBD1 (5 bases). Trimming removed 2 bases at V and 11 bases at J, with 16 bases between. The length of the CDR3 is 13 residues. The germline V gene encodes CDR1 SGHRS and CDR2 YFSETQ. The CDR3 protein is CASSFAGTVEYTF. The CDR3 bases are TGCGCCAGCAGCTTCGCCGGGACTGTCGAATACACCTTC.

The J gene is TRBJ1-4, the V gene TRBV11-1; D not resolved. The CDR3 totals 14 residues. Germline loops: CDR1 SGHAT, CDR2 FQDESV (reference sequence). Trimming pared 5 bases from V and 7 bases from J, leaving 14 bases between. The CDR3 is CASSHRERSEKLFF. In nucleotides, the CDR3 is TGTGCCAGCAGCCACCGGGAGCGTAGTGAAAAACTGTTTTTT. The full variable domain, rest sourced from reference TRBV11-1 and TRBJ1-4, is EAEVAQSPRYKITEKSQAVAFWCDPISGHATLYWYRQILGQGPELLVQFQDESVVDDSQLPKDRFSAERLKGVDSTLKIQPAELGDSAMYLCASSHRERSEKLFFGSGTQLSVL.

This clone was observed a handful of times. The chain recombines TRBV5-1 with TRBJ2-7, with 10 bases identical to TRBD2. The CDR3 runs to 14 residues. Germline loops: CDR1 SGHRS, CDR2 YFSETQ. Trimming cost V 4 bases and J 1 base; bases outside gene matches: 2. CDR3 nucleotide sequence: TGCGCCAGCAGCCCTAGCGGGGGTTCCTACGAGCAGTACTTC. Protein: CASSPSGGSYEQYF.

Regarding this clone: Other nucleotide sequences in the sample specify the same CDR3. This chain links TRBV6-5 with TRBJ1-1; 9 bases agree with TRBD1. After removal of 7 bases from V and 3 bases from J, the junction contained 9 bases not matched to a gene. Germline loops: CDR1 MNHEY, CDR2 SVGAGI. CDR3 size: 15 residues. The chain's CDR3 is CASTPTGGRDTEAFF. In nucleotides, the CDR3 is TGTGCCAGCACACCGACAGGGGGAAGGGACACTGAAGCTTTCTTT.

This rearrangement joins TRBV19 to TRBJ1-5; the match to TRBD1 covers 9 bases. The CDR3 has 17 amino acids. The V segment lost 0 bases and the J segment 5 bases; nucleotides outside the gene matches: 8. CDR1 LNHDA and CDR2 SQIVND come from the germline V gene (reference sequence). The CDR3 DNA sequence: TGTGCCAGTAGTATAGAGGTGACAGGGGGATCTTATCAGCCCCAGCATTTT. Protein: CASSIEVTGGSYQPQHF.

This chain uses TRBV15 with TRBJ1-2; 7 bases fit TRBD1. The J segment lost 10 bases and the V segment lost 7 bases, leaving 6 bases of the junction unmatched. Germline lookup yields CDR1 LNHNV and CDR2 YYDKDF (reference sequence). The CDR3 consists of 11 residues. The CDR3 DNA is TGTGCCACCACCGACAGGGTTCACTACACCTTC. Its translation: CATTDRVHYTF.

J is TRBJ2-1 and V is TRBV3-1 (or the pseudogene TRBV3-2); 8 bases match TRBD2. V shed 4 bases and J 10 bases; nucleotides not matched to a gene: 9. From germline, CDR1 is LGHDT and CDR2 YNNKEL (reference sequence). This CDR3 has 14 amino acids. The CDR3 nucleotides are TGTGCCAGCAGCCCTAGCGGGTGGGATATGGAGCAGTTCTTC. Protein product: CASSPSGWDMEQFF.

J is TRBJ2-5 and V is TRBV4-1, with TRBD2 matching over 13 bases. Germline CDR1 MGHRA, CDR2 YSYEKL. V gave up 0 bases and J gave up 4 bases; unmatched junction bases: 8. The CDR3 totals 18 residues. CDR3 nucleotide sequence: TGCGCCAGCAGCCAAGAACGTATGGGACTAGCGGGGAGAGAGACCCAGTACTTC. Its translation: CASSQERMGLAGRETQYF.

V usage is TRBV19 and J usage is TRBJ1-5; 9 bases are a match to TRBD1. The germline CDR1 and CDR2 sequences are LNHDA and SQIVND (reference sequence). This CDR3 has 15 amino acids. V lost 3 bases, J lost 6 bases, and 6 bases stayed unmatched. CDR3 residues: CASSMGGQGSQPQHF. The CDR3 DNA reads TGTGCCAGTAGTATGGGAGGACAGGGGAGTCAGCCCCAGCATTTT.

This chain joins TRBV19 and TRBJ2-7, with a weak D call TRBD1 (6 bases). Germline values: CDR1 LNHDA, CDR2 SQIVND (reference sequence). The CDR3 spans 13 residues. V was pared by 5 bases and J by 3 bases, with 11 bases between. For the CDR3, the DNA is TGTGCCAGTAGTTGGGGGCTTCTCTACGAGCAGTACTTC. Translated: CASSWGLLYEQYF.

The chain combines TRBV2 with TRBJ1-3, with 7 bases that match TRBD1. Germline assignment: CDR1 SNHLY and CDR2 FYNNEI. The CDR3 has 14 residues. Unmatched junction bases numbered 8, after V lost 9 bases and J lost 3 bases. Here the CDR3 DNA reads TGTGCCAGTCAGACGGGACAGTATGGAAACACCATATATTTT. It encodes CASQTGQYGNTIYF. Looking up the rest from reference TRBV2 and TRBJ1-3 gives the full variable domain: EPEVTQTPSHQVTQMGQEVILRCVPISNHLYFYWYRQILGQKVEFLVSFYNNEISEKSEIFDDQFSVERPDGSNFTLKIRSTKLEDSAMYFCASQTGQYGNTIYFGEGSWLTVV.

In this sample, this clone turned up a few times. The rearrangement uses TRBV4-2 and TRBJ1-2, with D tentatively TRBD1 (5 bases). The CDR3 is made up of 13 amino acids. In germline, CDR1 is LGHNA, CDR2 YNFKEQ. V was trimmed by 3 bases and J by 6 bases, leaving 11 bases between them. The chain's CDR3 is CASSHGQGDGYTF. CDR3 DNA: TGTGCCAGCAGCCATGGGCAGGGTGATGGCTACACCTTC.

Here the CDR3 reads CATSDFVAGGKQFF. The CDR3 DNA sequence: TGTGCCACCAGTGATTTTGTAGCGGGTGGGAAGCAGTTCTTC. The chain couples TRBV24-1 to TRBJ2-1; 7 bases agree with TRBD2. V was pared by 1 base and J by 11 bases, with 7 bases of the junction left unmatched. The CDR3 is 14 amino acids. Germline CDR1 is KGHDR and CDR2 is SFDVKD.

The rearrangement joins TRBV7-5 to TRBJ2-3; TRBD2, the table's D call, was not compared with the DNA. TRBV7-5 is an annotated pseudogene. This CDR3 region has 15 residues. The CDR3 protein is CVRSDSGGETDTQYF. CDR3 nucleotides: TGTGTCAGAAGCGATAGCGGGGGGGAGACAGATACGCAGTATTTT.

The V and J genes are TRBV30 and TRBJ2-7; 7 bases match TRBD2. With 2 bases clipped from V and 2 bases from J, the junction kept 3 bases outside the gene matches. Germline V lookup: CDR1 GTSNPN, CDR2 SVGIG (reference sequence). The CDR3 sequence is 13 residues long. CDR3 amino acids: CAWSSSGAYEQYF. CDR3 nucleotides: TGTGCCTGGAGTTCTAGCGGAGCCTACGAGCAGTACTTC. The whole variable domain, remainder taken from reference TRBV30 and TRBJ2-7, is SQTIHQWPATLVQPVGSPLSLECTVEGTSNPNLYWYRQAAGRGLQLLFYSVGIGQISSEVPQNLSASRPQDRQFILSSKKLLLSDSGFYLCAWSSSGAYEQYFGPGTRLTVT.

This chain uses TRBV5-1 with TRBJ1-3, with D hard to call. Germline V gene sequence: CDR1 SGHRS, CDR2 YFSETQ. V lost 0 bases, J lost 7 bases, and 11 bases lay in between. The CDR3 totals 14 residues. CDR3 nucleotides: TGCGCCAGCAGCTTGGGCCAGGCCTCCAACACCATATATTTT. Its protein product is CASSLGQASNTIYF.

This clone was detected once. The gene calls are TRBV11-2 and TRBJ1-3; 7 positions match TRBD1. The length of the CDR3 is 14 residues. V gave up 6 bases and J gave up 4 bases; unmatched junction bases: 6. Per germline, CDR1 SGHAT and CDR2 FQNNGV. For the CDR3, the DNA is TGTGCCAGCAGATTGACAGGGCACGGAAACACCATATATTTT. It translates to CASRLTGHGNTIYF.

The V call is TRBV10-3, the J call TRBJ2-3, with TRBD2 matching 7 bases. The trim removed 0 bases at V and 3 bases at J, leaving 6 bases unmatched. The CDR3 totals 16 residues. Germline-derived CDR1 and CDR2 are ENHRY and SYGVKD. The CDR3 sequence: CAISESGEGRTDTQYF. CDR3 DNA sequence: TGTGCCATCAGTGAGTCCGGGGAGGGAAGAACAGATACGCAGTATTTT.

The rearrangement joins TRBV6-2 or TRBV6-3 to TRBJ2-5; possible D gene TRBD2, 6 bases. CDR1 and CDR2 from the germline V gene are MNHEY and SVGEGT. V was shortened by 4 bases and J by 1 base, with 10 bases between the two germline ends. This CDR3 is built from 14 residues. The CDR3 is CASSSLAFQETQYF. The CDR3 coding sequence is TGTGCCAGCAGTTCCCTAGCGTTCCAAGAGACCCAGTACTTC.

The chain links TRBV4-1 to TRBJ1-4, with a possible D match to TRBD1 (5 bases). CDR3 length: 15 residues. CDR1 MGHRA and CDR2 YSYEKL come from the germline V gene. The V gene lost 0 bases and the J gene lost 8 bases, with 13 bases spanning the gap. The DNA for the CDR3 is TGCGCCAGCAGCCAAGAGCAGGGAGGGCAGGAAAAACTGTTTTTT. Residues: CASSQEQGGQEKLFF.

V is TRBV4-1 and J is TRBJ1-2, with D possibly TRBD1 on 5 matching bases. The CDR3 totals 13 residues. CDR1 MGHRA and CDR2 YSYEKL come from the germline V gene. V was shortened by 0 bases and J by 7 bases, with 9 bases between the two germline ends. CDR3 sequence reads: CASSQDRVGGYTF. CDR3 nucleotides: TGCGCCAGCAGCCAAGACAGGGTCGGTGGCTACACCTTC.